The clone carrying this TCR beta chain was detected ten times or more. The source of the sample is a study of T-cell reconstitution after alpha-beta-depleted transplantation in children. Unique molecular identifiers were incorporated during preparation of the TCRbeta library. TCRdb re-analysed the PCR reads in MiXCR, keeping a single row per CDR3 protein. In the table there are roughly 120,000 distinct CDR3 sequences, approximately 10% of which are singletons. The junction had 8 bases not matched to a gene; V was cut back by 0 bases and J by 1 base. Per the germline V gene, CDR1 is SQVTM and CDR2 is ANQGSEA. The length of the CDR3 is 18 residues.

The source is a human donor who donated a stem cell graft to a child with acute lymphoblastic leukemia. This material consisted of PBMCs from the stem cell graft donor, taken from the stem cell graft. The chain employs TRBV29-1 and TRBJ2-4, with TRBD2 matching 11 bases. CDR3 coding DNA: TGCAGCGTTGAAGATACTAGCGGGAGAAGTCGGGCCAAAAACATTCAGTACTTC. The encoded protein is CSVEDTSGRSRAKNIQYF.